Below, one T cell receptor (beta chain) is given with its context. The authors' processing: Amplification of reference gene primers was used by the study to estimate nucleated cell counts. TCRdb keeps only in-frame clones here, not all; method: immunoSEQ multiplex PCR. That table gives V, J and clone size, and the DNA gave D and trimming. Here the sample spans 150,000 to 200,000 clones, roughly 90% being singletons. The entry originates in a study of blood T cell repertoires in COVID-19. Across the whole study: Material from acute and convalescent COVID-19 was sourced from the United States, Italy and Spain. T cells, B-cell-depleted T cells, or PBMCs provided the cDNA or gDNA that served as material.

This CDR3 has 14 amino acids. V shed 6 bases and J 4 bases; nucleotides not matched to a gene: 8. In germline, CDR1 is MNHEY, CDR2 SMNVEV (reference sequence). This TCR was recovered from a man aged 18 to 30 with acute or convalescent COVID-19. The J gene is TRBJ2-7, the V gene TRBV27; 8 bases agree with TRBD2. Source material: peripheral blood. The CDR3 region is CASSPLAGGYEQYF. The DNA of the CDR3 is TGTGCCAGCAGCCCACTGGCGGGGGGATACGAGCAGTACTTC.